Below, 29 T cell receptor beta chains from the same sample are listed, as sequenced in a study of OX40 agonist ivuxolimab in advanced cancers. Generated by immunoSEQ multiplex PCR, the TCRdb table keeps only in-frame clones and is missing some. The table includes over 60,000 clones, roughly 85% detected once. The sequences come from CD4+ or CD8+ T cells sorted from blood, collected in a trial of the OX40 agonist ivuxolimab. The receptors originated from an adult with an advanced solid tumor such as melanoma, head and neck, liver or kidney cancer.

This chain connects TRBV11-1 to TRBJ2-7; 8 bases are a match to TRBD2. This CDR3 has 15 amino acids. The V and J ends lost 1 base and 0 bases, in that order; junction bases with no gene match: 2. Per germline, CDR1 SGHAT and CDR2 FQDESV (reference sequence). CDR3: CASSLGAGVSYEQYF. In nucleotides, the CDR3 is TGTGCCAGCAGCTTAGGAGCGGGGGTCTCCTACGAGCAGTACTTC.

This clone was counted between two and nine times. The chain recombines TRBV5-4 with TRBJ1-6; TRBD1 is a possible D gene (5 bases). Trimming removed 0 bases at V and 7 bases at J, with 14 bases between. Germline CDR1 reads SGHNT; CDR2 reads YYREEE (reference sequence). The CDR3 loop spans 16 amino acids. The CDR3 region has the DNA TGTGCCAGCAGCTTGGCTGGGGGTAGGGGCAATTCACCCCTCCACTTT. This translates into CASSLAGGRGNSPLHF. The whole variable domain, filled in from reference TRBV5-4 and TRBJ1-6, reads ETGVTQSPTHLIKTRGQQVTLRCSSQSGHNTVSWYQQALGQGPQFIFQYYREEENGRGNFPPRFSGLQFPNYSSELNVNALELDDSALYLCASSLAGGRGNSPLHFGNGTRLTVT.

The gene calls are TRBV18 and TRBJ2-3; D ambiguous. Germline V CDR1 and CDR2: KGHSH, LQKENI. This CDR3 comprises 14 residues. With 0 bases removed from V and 3 bases from J, the gap between germline ends came to 7 bases. The CDR3 is CASSPPVVTDTQYF. CDR3 coding DNA: TGTGCCAGCTCACCACCGGTGGTGACAGATACGCAGTATTTT.

This clone was counted a single time. This chain links TRBV6-6 with TRBJ1-2, with 12 positions matching TRBD1. With V trimmed by 5 bases and J by 3 bases, 7 bases remained unmatched. Germline V gene data show CDR1 as MNHNY and CDR2 as SVGAGI (reference sequence). CDR3 size: 16 residues. The CDR3 nucleotides are TGTGCCAGCAGTCAGGGACAGGGGGCCACCTACTATGGCTACACCTTC. Protein: CASSQGQGATYYGYTF.

This clone was found once. This chain connects TRBV18 to TRBJ2-7; 8 bases are a match to TRBD1. The length of the CDR3 is 15 residues. The V gene's germline CDR1 is KGHSH and CDR2 LQKENI. Trimming took 3 bases from V and 0 from J; bases not matched to a gene: 4. Here the CDR3 reads CASSPAGGSSYEQYF. DNA for the CDR3: TGTGCCAGCTCACCCGCAGGGGGCAGCTCCTACGAGCAGTACTTC.

The chain uses TRBV5-1 and TRBJ2-5; possibly TRBD2 for D (6 bases). CDR1 and CDR2 (germline): SGHRS, YFSETQ. The CDR3 has 15 amino acids. V was cut by 4 bases and J by 5 bases, with 18 bases left in between. CDR3 loop: CASSRLAGTEETQYF. The CDR3 DNA reads TGCGCCAGCAGCAGGTTGGCGGGAACGGAGGAGACCCAGTACTTC.

The V gene is TRBV14, the J gene TRBJ1-4; D may be TRBD1 (5 bases). Germline V gene lookup returns CDR1 SGHDN and CDR2 FVKESK. V lost 6 bases to trimming and J lost 7 bases, with 18 bases between them. CDR3 size: 15 residues. The CDR3 nucleotides read TGTGCCAGCAGACGGGGCTCAAGCAAGGGTGAAAAACTGTTTTTT. This gives the protein CASRRGSSKGEKLFF.

The V gene is TRBV14, the J gene TRBJ1-6; a possible D gene is TRBD1 (5 bases). The CDR3 consists of 16 residues. CDR1 is SGHDN, CDR2 FVKESK, per germline. V shed 1 base and J shed 4 bases, with 11 bases lying between them. The CDR3 spells CASSQGDAAYNSPLHF. DNA of the CDR3: TGTGCCAGCAGCCAAGGGGACGCCGCTTATAATTCACCCCTCCACTTT.

The chain links TRBV7-3 to TRBJ1-1, with TRBD1 as a possible D gene (6 bases). Germline V gives CDR1 SGHTA, CDR2 FQGTGA. The CDR3 covers 14 residues. V lost 0 bases and J lost 8, with 13 bases in between. The CDR3 reads CASSLTFTGHEAFF. CDR3 DNA sequence: TGTGCCAGCAGCTTAACGTTCACAGGGCACGAAGCTTTCTTT.

The rearrangement links TRBV2 to TRBJ2-1; TRBD2 matches 11 bases. Germline assignment: CDR1 SNHLY and CDR2 FYNNEI. Trimming cost V 5 bases and J 0 bases; bases outside gene matches: 9. The CDR3 covers 18 residues. CDR3: CASSTSSGGLHSYNEQFF. CDR3 DNA sequence: TGTGCCAGCAGTACCTCTAGCGGGGGGCTCCACTCCTACAATGAGCAGTTCTTC.

The gene calls are TRBV9 and TRBJ2-3, with a weak D call TRBD2 (6 bases). Germline V lookup: CDR1 SGDLS, CDR2 YYNGEE. V was pared by 1 base and J by 6 bases, with 18 bases between. CDR3 length equals 16 residues. In DNA, the CDR3 is TGTGCCAGCAGCGTACTGGAGTATGGGGACTCGGATACGCAGTATTTT. It is translated as CASSVLEYGDSDTQYF.

This chain uses TRBV19 with TRBJ1-5, with 7 positions matching TRBD1. The CDR3 runs 13 residues. The V gene end was trimmed by 7 bases and the J gene end by 6 bases; junction bases not matched to a gene: 6. CDR1 and CDR2 (germline): LNHDA, SQIVND (reference sequence). This CDR3 reads CASTAQGVQPQHF. The CDR3 DNA reads as TGTGCCAGTACAGCCCAGGGGGTTCAGCCCCAGCATTTT. Full variable domain (missing parts from reference TRBV19 and TRBJ1-5): DGGITQSPKYLFRKEGQNVTLSCEQNLNHDAMYWYRQDPGQGLRLIYYSQIVNDFQKGDIAEGYSVSREKKESFPLTVTSAQKNPTAFYLCASTAQGVQPQHFGDGTRLSIL.

This chain links TRBV10-3 with TRBJ1-4, with a possible D match to TRBD1 (5 bases). V shed 0 bases and J shed 8 bases, with 19 bases lying between them. The CDR3 contains 17 residues. CDR1 is ENHRY and CDR2 is SYGVKD in the germline V gene. The chain's CDR3 is CAISESKNTPGREKLFF. The CDR3 region has the DNA TGTGCCATCAGTGAGTCGAAAAATACCCCAGGGAGGGAAAAACTGTTTTTT.

The chain has TRBV6-5 and TRBJ1-4; 7 bases fit TRBD1. Germline V gene lookup returns CDR1 MNHEY and CDR2 SVGAGI. This CDR3 has 14 amino acids. V lost 6 bases and J lost 0; bases outside the gene matches: 1. CDR3 sequence reads: CASSGTATNEKLFF. CDR3 nucleotide sequence: TGTGCCAGCAGCGGGACAGCAACTAATGAAAAACTGTTTTTT.

The J gene is TRBJ1-1, the V gene TRBV5-1, with TRBD1 matching 7 bases. The CDR3 runs to 17 residues. The V gene's germline CDR1 is SGHRS and CDR2 YFSETQ. V gave up 0 bases and J gave up 1 base; unmatched junction bases: 9. The CDR3 DNA reads as TGCGCCAGCAGCTTGGGGACCGGGACAGTAAGGAACACTGAAGCTTTCTTT. Translating gives CASSLGTGTVRNTEAFF.

V usage is TRBV6-5 and J usage is TRBJ1-3, with 7 bases fitting TRBD1. With 6 bases clipped from V and 4 bases from J, the junction kept 6 bases outside the gene matches. The V gene's germline CDR1 is MNHEY and CDR2 SVGAGI. There are 14 residues in the CDR3. The CDR3 nucleotides are TGTGCCAGCAGACCCCCCAGGGGGGGAAACACCATATATTTT. Its translation: CASRPPRGGNTIYF.

The rearrangement links TRBV18 to TRBJ1-1; D not resolved. The CDR3 contains 15 residues. The V end lost 7 bases, the J end lost 1 base, and 16 bases lay between the germline ends. Per germline, CDR1 KGHSH and CDR2 LQKENI. The CDR3 DNA reads as TGTGCCAGCTACCCACGGGTATCAGGGAACACTGAAGCTTTCTTT. This translates into CASYPRVSGNTEAFF.

The chain is built from TRBV5-1 and TRBJ2-2; D remains unclear. The V gene lost 0 bases and the J gene lost 1 base, with 10 bases spanning the gap. The CDR3 contains 16 residues. Per the germline V gene, CDR1 is SGHRS and CDR2 is YFSETQ. The CDR3 DNA reads TGCGCCAGCAGCTTGGAAGAGTGGGGGAACACCGGGGAGCTGTTTTTT. As protein: CASSLEEWGNTGELFF.

This clone appeared a single time. V and J are TRBV7-9 and TRBJ2-1, with D unclear. V lost 2 bases to trimming and J lost 7 bases, with 3 bases between them. This CDR3 has 11 residues. The germline CDR1 and CDR2 sequences are SEHNR and FQNEAQ (reference sequence). In DNA form, the CDR3 reads TGTGCCAGCAGCTTAAGGAATGAGCAGTTCTTC. It translates to CASSLRNEQFF.

This clone occurred a few times. This chain connects TRBV9 to TRBJ1-4, with D perhaps matching TRBD1 (5 bases). Trimming cost V 4 bases and J 5 bases, with 15 bases left between them. Per the germline V gene, CDR1 is SGDLS and CDR2 is YYNGEE. The CDR3 is 15 amino acids. As DNA, the CDR3 is TGTGCCAGCAGCCCACCGTTGGGGGGGAATGAAAAACTGTTTTTT. This translates into CASSPPLGGNEKLFF.

The genes are TRBV6-4 and TRBJ1-1, with a possible D match to TRBD1 (5 bases). Germline loops: CDR1 MRHNA, CDR2 SNTAGT. V lost 1 base, J lost 7 bases, and 13 bases lay in between. The CDR3 runs to 14 residues. CDR3 loop: CASSDWGPSDEAFF. CDR3 sequence (DNA): TGTGCCAGCAGTGACTGGGGACCTTCGGATGAAGCTTTCTTT.

CDR3 region: CASTQGAGGPQGLIDTQYF. DNA of the CDR3: TGTGCCAGCACCCAGGGGGCGGGGGGACCCCAGGGGTTGATAGATACGCAGTATTTT. The chain carries TRBV4-2 and TRBJ2-3; D might be TRBD1 or TRBD2, each matching 8 bases. Germline CDR1 reads LGHNA; CDR2 reads YNFKEQ. This CDR3 is built from 19 residues. Trimming took 7 bases from V and 5 from J, leaving 31 bases between them.

J is TRBJ1-1 and V is TRBV18; D unclear. This CDR3 spans 12 amino acids. Germline values: CDR1 KGHSH, CDR2 LQKENI. Trimming took 2 bases from V and 3 from J, leaving 4 bases between them. The CDR3 bases are TGTGCCAGCTCACCAGGGGACACTGAAGCTTTCTTT. It yields the protein CASSPGDTEAFF.

The CDR3 nucleotides are TGTGCCAGCAGTGAAGCGCTAGGGGCTAGCGGGGGACCCTACAATGAGCAGTTCTTC. Translating it yields CASSEALGASGGPYNEQFF. The chain joins TRBV2 to TRBJ2-1; 10 nucleotides agree with TRBD2. The V gene's germline CDR1 is SNHLY and CDR2 FYNNEI. The CDR3 loop spans 19 amino acids. V was pared by 0 bases and J by 2 bases, with 10 bases of the junction left unmatched. The whole variable domain, remainder taken from reference TRBV2 and TRBJ2-1, is EPEVTQTPSHQVTQMGQEVILRCVPISNHLYFYWYRQILGQKVEFLVSFYNNEISEKSEIFDDQFSVERPDGSNFTLKIRSTKLEDSAMYFCASSEALGASGGPYNEQFFGPGTRLTVL.

This clone was picked up a small number of times. V usage is TRBV6-6 and J usage is TRBJ1-2, with D possibly TRBD1 on 6 matching bases. V was shortened by 8 bases and J by 4 bases, with 14 bases between the two germline ends. Germline V gene lookup returns CDR1 MNHNY and CDR2 SVGAGI (reference sequence). This CDR3 is 13 amino acids long. CDR3: CASGDMPAYGYTF. DNA of the CDR3: TGTGCCAGCGGGGACATGCCGGCCTATGGCTACACCTTC.

The V call is TRBV6-6, the J call TRBJ1-6, with 10 bases identical to TRBD1. V was pared by 6 bases and J by 10 bases, with 3 bases of the junction left unmatched. This CDR3 has 13 residues. The germline gives CDR1 MNHNY, CDR2 SVGAGI (reference sequence). The CDR3: CASSGQGESPLHF. The CDR3 coding sequence is TGTGCCAGCAGCGGACAGGGGGAATCACCCCTCCACTTT.

CDR3 protein: CASSPQDRGKYNTEAFF. The CDR3 DNA reads as TGTGCCAGCTCACCCCAGGACAGGGGGAAATATAACACTGAAGCTTTCTTT. V and J are TRBV18 and TRBJ1-1, with 10 bases matching TRBD1. This CDR3 contains 17 residues. The J segment lost 2 bases and the V segment lost 3 bases, leaving 9 bases of the junction unmatched. Germline CDR1 reads KGHSH; CDR2 reads LQKENI.

The gene calls are TRBV6-6 and TRBJ1-6; the D is unclear. Germline values: CDR1 MNHNY, CDR2 SVGAGI (reference sequence). V lost 4 bases, J lost 4 bases, and 11 bases lay in between. The length of the CDR3 is 15 residues. For the CDR3, the DNA is TGTGCCAGCAGTTCCCAGGTGGGGTATAATTCACCCCTCCACTTT. This sequence encodes CASSSQVGYNSPLHF.

This clone was counted only a few times. This chain joins TRBV30 and TRBJ1-6, with D unresolved. The germline CDR1 and CDR2 sequences are GTSNPN and SVGIG (reference sequence). The CDR3 is 14 amino acids. V was shortened by 4 bases and J by 4 bases, with 11 bases between the two germline ends. DNA of the CDR3: TGTGCCTGGACCCGAACAGTATATAATTCACCCCTCCACTTT. Translating it yields CAWTRTVYNSPLHF.